The 16 T cell receptor beta chains given below trace back to one sample, sequenced in a study of B cell selection in AIRE deficiency. CD4+CD127+ cells were sorted as the conventional CD4 T cells. Data came from immunoSEQ multiplex PCR; TCRdb stores just in-frame clones and leaves some out. The profile covers around 20,000 clones, with around 97% appearing a single time and around 0.3% taken by the ten largest. Specimen: conventional CD4+ T cells sorted from PBMCs. All receptors come from a human donor with AIRE deficiency.

The chain couples TRBV21-1 to TRBJ2-5. TRBV21-1 is noted as a pseudogene. The CDR3 is 18 residues long. As DNA, the CDR3 is TGTGCCAGCAGCGCCCGGGACCCCGCTGGGAATGGCCAAGAGACCCAGTACTTC. Translation gives CASSARDPAGNGQETQYF.

This chain uses TRBV14 with TRBJ2-2; tentative D call: TRBD1 (5 bases). Germline assignment: CDR1 SGHDN and CDR2 FVKESK. Trimming removed 6 bases from V and 3 bases from J, with 14 bases in between. This CDR3 has 15 amino acids. CDR3 nucleotides: TGTGCCAGCAGGCGCAAAGGGGCTGACACCGGGGAGCTGTTTTTT. Encoded protein: CASRRKGADTGELFF. Combining the CDR3 with reference TRBV14 and TRBJ2-2 gives the whole variable domain EAGVTQFPSHSVIEKGQTVTLRCDPISGHDNLYWYRRVMGKEIKFLLHFVKESKQDESGMPNNRFLAERTGGTYSTLKVQPAELEDSGVYFCASRRKGADTGELFFGEGSRLTVL.

V gene TRBV23-1 combines with J gene TRBJ2-3, with 8 bases aligning to TRBD2. TRBV23-1 is noted as an ORF with a role that remains uncertain. J was trimmed by 5 bases and V by 3 bases; bases with no gene match: 19. The length of the CDR3 is 19 residues. CDR3 amino acids: CASSHKVDRGGSCEDTQYF. The CDR3 DNA reads TGCGCCAGCAGTCATAAAGTCGATCGGGGGGGCAGTTGTGAAGATACGCAGTATTTT.

The rearrangement joins TRBV11-3 to TRBJ1-1; 8 bases fit TRBD1. The CDR3 is 16 residues long. After removal of 1 base from V and 2 bases from J, the junction contained 6 bases not matched to a gene. The germline V gene encodes CDR1 SGHNT and CDR2 YENEEA. CDR3 sequence (DNA): TGTGCCAGCAGCTTAGGGGTGGACAGGGTTAACACTGAAGCTTTCTTT. Translation gives CASSLGVDRVNTEAFF.

The sample holds one count of this clone. This chain connects TRBV4-1 to TRBJ1-6; TRBD1 is a possible D gene (6 bases). The CDR3 has 13 residues. Trimming took 6 bases from V and 7 from J, leaving 10 bases between them. Germline V gene lookup returns CDR1 MGHRA and CDR2 YSYEKL. DNA for the CDR3: TGCGCCAGCAGGTGGGGGGCGAATTCACCCCTCCACTTT. Protein: CASRWGANSPLHF.

The chain combines TRBV9 with TRBJ2-3; 8 nucleotides line up with TRBD2. The CDR3 is made up of 16 amino acids. After removal of 6 bases from V and 6 bases from J, the junction contained 15 bases not matched to a gene. Germline values: CDR1 SGDLS, CDR2 YYNGEE. This CDR3 reads CASNRLAGGGADTQYF. In DNA, the CDR3 is TGTGCCAGCAATCGTTTGGCGGGGGGCGGAGCGGATACGCAGTATTTT.

The chain uses TRBV5-4 and TRBJ2-3; D call uncertain. Trimming stripped 0 bases from V and 3 bases from J, with 2 bases between. Germline CDR1 and CDR2: SGHNT and YYREEE (reference sequence). This CDR3 region has 12 residues. The CDR3 spells CASSLETDTQYF. The CDR3 coding sequence is TGTGCCAGCAGCTTGGAGACAGATACGCAGTATTTT. Complete variable domain (other parts from reference TRBV5-4 and TRBJ2-3): ETGVTQSPTHLIKTRGQQVTLRCSSQSGHNTVSWYQQALGQGPQFIFQYYREEENGRGNFPPRFSGLQFPNYSSELNVNALELDDSALYLCASSLETDTQYFGPGTRLTVL.

The V gene is TRBV7-2, the J gene TRBJ1-5; D gene ambiguous. Per the germline V gene, CDR1 is SGHTA and CDR2 is FQGNSA. Deletions cut 5 bases from V and 4 bases from J, with 9 bases between. CDR3 length equals 13 residues. CDR3 DNA: TGTGCCAGCAGCCCCGGGATAAATCAGCCCCAGCATTTT. Encoded protein: CASSPGINQPQHF.

V and J are TRBV19 and TRBJ2-6; D gene ambiguous. The CDR3 length is 15 residues. Germline V gene lookup returns CDR1 LNHDA and CDR2 SQIVND (reference sequence). Trimming took off 3 bases at V and 2 bases at J, with 8 bases between the two ends. The CDR3 sequence is CASSMHVAGANVLTF. CDR3 nucleotides: TGTGCCAGTAGTATGCACGTCGCTGGGGCCAACGTCCTGACTTTC.

V and J are TRBV19 and TRBJ2-1; a weak D match, TRBD1 (6 bases). The V end lost 5 bases, the J end lost 7 bases, and 12 bases lay between the germline ends. CDR1 and CDR2 from the germline V gene are LNHDA and SQIVND (reference sequence). CDR3 length: 13 residues. CDR3 sequence reads: CASSPQGSNEQFF. The CDR3 nucleotides are TGTGCCAGTAGTCCACAGGGTTCTAATGAGCAGTTCTTC.

This clone was recorded only once. V usage is TRBV5-1 and J usage is TRBJ2-3; D call uncertain. V lost 0 bases, J lost 5 bases, and 7 bases lay in between. The CDR3 is 13 residues long. CDR1 is SGHRS, CDR2 YFSETQ, per germline. CDR3 DNA: TGCGCCAGCAGCTTGGCTGGGGTAGATACGCAGTATTTT. As protein: CASSLAGVDTQYF.

CDR3 residues: CASSLVRESTEAFF. CDR3 coding DNA: TGTGCCAGCAGCTTAGTTCGGGAGTCCACTGAAGCTTTCTTT. The chain uses TRBV11-3 and TRBJ1-1; D is ambiguous. CDR3 length: 14 amino acids. CDR1 is SGHNT and CDR2 is YENEEA in the germline V gene. With 1 base removed from V and 4 bases from J, the gap between germline ends came to 10 bases.

The chain uses TRBV5-1 and TRBJ2-7; the D gene is possibly TRBD2 (6 bases). The CDR3 runs 12 residues. Per the germline V gene, CDR1 is SGHRS and CDR2 is YFSETQ. Trimming took off 0 bases at V and 9 bases at J, with 10 bases between the two ends. CDR3 amino acids: CASSLAGEWQYF. The CDR3 region has the DNA TGCGCCAGCAGCTTGGCGGGGGAATGGCAGTACTTC. The full variable domain, rest sourced from reference TRBV5-1 and TRBJ2-7, is KAGVTQTPRYLIKTRGQQVTLSCSPISGHRSVSWYQQTPGQGLQFLFEYFSETQRNKGNFPGRFSGRQFSNSRSEMNVSTLELGDSALYLCASSLAGEWQYFGPGTRLTVT.

V usage is TRBV4-3 and J usage is TRBJ1-1; no reliable D call. This CDR3 comprises 13 residues. Trimming took 0 bases from V and 1 from J, leaving 3 bases between them. The germline V gene has CDR1 LGHNA and CDR2 YSLEER. The CDR3 sequence: CASSQDRNTEAFF. The CDR3 nucleotides are TGCGCCAGCAGCCAAGATAGGAACACTGAAGCTTTCTTT.

The genes are TRBV18 and TRBJ1-4; no definite D call. The CDR3 has 16 residues. V gave up 3 bases and J gave up 0 bases, with 11 bases separating them. Germline V gene data show CDR1 as KGHSH and CDR2 as LQKENI. The CDR3 DNA follows: TGTGCCAGCTCACCCGCCCCGACGGCAACTAATGAAAAACTGTTTTTT. Translated: CASSPAPTATNEKLFF. Looking up the rest from reference TRBV18 and TRBJ1-4 gives the full variable domain: NAGVMQNPRHLVRRRGQEARLRCSPMKGHSHVYWYRQLPEEGLKFMVYLQKENIIDESGMPKERFSAEFPKEGPSILRIQQVVRGDSAAYFCASSPAPTATNEKLFFGSGTQLSVL.

The chain recombines TRBV4-3 with TRBJ1-2, with D perhaps TRBD1 (5 bases). The V gene lost 2 bases and the J gene lost 8 bases, with 9 bases spanning the gap. Germline CDR1 LGHNA, CDR2 YSLEER. CDR3 length: 12 residues. CDR3 DNA sequence: TGCGCCAGCAGCCAACACCAGGGAGGCTACACCTTC. Translating gives CASSQHQGGYTF.